These T cell receptor beta chains were read from a single sample in a study of tumor-infiltrating lymphocytes in primary liver carcinoma. MiXCR, applied by TCRdb to the multiplex PCR reads, yields one record per CDR3 protein. The sample comprises 300,000 to 350,000 distinct CDR3 sequences, 65% of which are singletons, and about 6.3% rests with the top ten. The specimen sequenced was peripheral blood. These TCRs come from a man between 40 and 49 years old with primary liver carcinoma and hepatitis B virus infection. Each CDR3 is given without its conserved first and last residue. Fields, in order: D gene, V gene, CDR3 protein. The D gene is left open where the match is weak.

TRBD2 TRBV28 ASRFSGTPFGEHY
- TRBV6-2/TRBV6-3 ASSLFTVTEAF
- TRBV28 ASSPSRDYSGNTIY
- TRBV6-5 ASSWQGTANYGYT
- TRBV12-3/TRBV12-4 ASSLDGGVTF
- TRBV19 ASTLEGNQPQH
- TRBV10-2 AIKRLLSYEQY
TRBD1 TRBV9 ASSVGTVIYEQY
TRBD1 TRBV5-6 ASSWDSVGSYEQY
- TRBV29-1 SGYYEKLF
- TRBV5-1 ASSLTGILYEQY
TRBD2 TRBV4-2 ASSLGTSGSITDTQC
- TRBV11-2 ASSLGRRTYEQY
- TRBV28 TSSLAFPINEQF
TRBD2 TRBV14 ASSQELAVINTGELF
TRBD2 TRBV4-1 ASNDLDGGLNGELV
TRBD1 TRBV7-9 ASSQRRGHDGYT
TRBD1 TRBV28 ASSLTTGAYNEQF
- TRBV6-5 ASSYGDNKQY
TRBD1 TRBV5-6 VSSLSRGRFIADTQY
- TRBV12-3/TRBV12-4 ASSLARGTDETRTNTGELF
- TRBV6-5 ASRFHIPTFSYNSSLH
- TRBV4-1 ASSQDRTDSREQY
TRBD1 TRBV9 ASREGRDRGFNEQF
- TRBV11-2 ASSPLGQGRSGANLLT
TRBD1 TRBV5-5 ASSSGQTISNQSQH
- TRBV30 AWSVAVLGTQY
TRBD1 TRBV11-1 ASSLQTGALQVTQY
TRBD2 TRBV5-6 ASSRTSGRTGELF
- TRBV29-1 SVMCGANVLT
TRBD2 TRBV11-2 ASSLVASGSRGEQF
- TRBV7-8 VSSLDASRADYVQY
TRBD2 TRBV10-1 ASSGSGGFLEQY
- TRBV5-4 TSSKDNYGYT
- TRBV6-5 ASRRGQGRLAF
- TRBV12-3/TRBV12-4 ASSATDTQY
- TRBV5-1 ASSRAAQGPYEQY
TRBD1 TRBV29-1 SGVRGTVNTEAF
- TRBV11-2 ASYLRTGSYEEY
- TRBV11-3 ASDLVLGNTIY
- TRBV6-2/TRBV6-3 AMRAIYEQY
- TRBV10-3 ATRRDWGGGDEQY
TRBD2 TRBV11-3 ASIRSGTETQY
- TRBV28 ASSLDRRAQF
TRBD1 TRBV5-4 ASSDRGRATNEKLF